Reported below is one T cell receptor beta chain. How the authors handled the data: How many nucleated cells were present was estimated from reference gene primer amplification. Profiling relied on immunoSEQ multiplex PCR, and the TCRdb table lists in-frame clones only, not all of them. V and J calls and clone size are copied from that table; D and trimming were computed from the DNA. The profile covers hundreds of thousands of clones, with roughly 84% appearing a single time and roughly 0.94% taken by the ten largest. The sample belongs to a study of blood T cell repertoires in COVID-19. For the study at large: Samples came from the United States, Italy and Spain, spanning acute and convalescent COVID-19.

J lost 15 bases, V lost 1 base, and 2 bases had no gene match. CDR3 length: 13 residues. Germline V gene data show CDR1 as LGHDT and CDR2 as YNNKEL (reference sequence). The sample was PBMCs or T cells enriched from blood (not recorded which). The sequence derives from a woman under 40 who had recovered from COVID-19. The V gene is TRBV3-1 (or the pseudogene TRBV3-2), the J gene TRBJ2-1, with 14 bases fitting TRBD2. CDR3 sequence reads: CASSQGLAGGLFF. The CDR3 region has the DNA TGTGCCAGCAGCCAAGGACTAGCGGGGGGGTTGTTCTTC.